The 19 T cell receptor beta chains presented below share a single source sample, sequenced in a study of blood T cells in healthy people across ages. A second PCR of 7 to 11 cycles used a sample-barcoded 5' primer and a J-beta primer mix. From the 5' RACE reads, TCRdb called clonotypes with MiXCR, one entry per CDR3 protein. The table shows hundreds of thousands of distinct CDR3 sequences, with around 24% occurring only once. These records were also assigned to another study, of T cells of mothers and their children.

Sequenced input: blood. Every receptor here comes from a boy younger than 18 in good health.

This clonotype was counted between two and nine times. This chain links TRBV20-1 with TRBJ2-6; TRBD2 matches 12 bases. The CDR3 contains 18 residues. V trimming: 3 bases; J trimming: 4 bases; junction bases outside the gene matches: 10. The germline CDR1 and CDR2 sequences are DFQATT and SNEGSKA (reference sequence). The CDR3 nucleotides are TGCAGTGCTAGTAGGGCTAGCGGGAGGGCCCCAGGGGCCAACGTCCTGACTTTC. The encoded protein is CSASRASGRAPGANVLTF.

This rearrangement joins TRBV28 to TRBJ1-5, with TRBD1 matching 8 bases. The V and J ends lost 6 bases and 6 bases, in that order; junction bases with no gene match: 10. The CDR3 totals 15 residues. CDR1 and CDR2 (germline): MDHEN, SYDVKM. The CDR3 DNA reads TGTGCCAGCAGAGAGACCGGGACAGGTGGTCAGCCCCAGCATTTT. Residues: CASRETGTGGQPQHF.

This sequence joins TRBV7-9 and TRBJ2-5; weak D call: TRBD2 (6 bases). The J call is uncertain, as TRBJ2-1 better fits the DNA end. Germline V gene data show CDR1 as SEHNR and CDR2 as FQNEAQ (reference sequence). The CDR3 covers 14 residues. The CDR3 nucleotides read TGTGCCAGCAGCCACGGGAGTAGGGCCGGTGAGCAGTTCTTC. Translating it yields CASSHGSRAGEQFF.

This sequence joins TRBV11-2 and TRBJ1-2, with D unclear. The CDR3 is 11 residues long. V lost 4 bases and J 8 bases, leaving 8 bases between the germline ends. Germline CDR1 SGHAT, CDR2 FQNNGV. The CDR3 DNA follows: TGTGCCAGCAGCTCCATTTGGGGCTACACCTTC. Encoded protein: CASSSIWGYTF.

This clonotype was recorded a few times. The chain links TRBV6-2 or TRBV6-3 to TRBJ1-5; no reliable D call. The CDR3 consists of 13 residues. Germline-derived CDR1 and CDR2 are MNHEY and SVGEGT. With 2 bases removed from V and 3 bases from J, the gap between germline ends came to 5 bases. Written as DNA, the CDR3 is TGTGCCAGCAGTTACGAGGACAATCAGCCCCAGCATTTT. This codes for CASSYEDNQPQHF.

The chain is built from TRBV20-1 and TRBJ2-1, with 13 positions matching TRBD2. Germline V lookup: CDR1 DFQATT, CDR2 SNEGSKA (reference sequence). The junction had 4 bases not matched to a gene; V was cut back by 7 bases and J by 4 bases. CDR3 length equals 14 residues. The CDR3, as DNA: TGCAGTGGCCAACTAGCGGGAGGGTACAATGAGCAGTTCTTC. This sequence encodes CSGQLAGGYNEQFF.

This chain links TRBV10-3 with TRBJ2-3; TRBD1 might be the D (5 bases). Germline CDR1 and CDR2: ENHRY and SYGVKD. V lost 3 bases and J lost 2, with 9 bases in between. This CDR3 region has 14 residues. The CDR3 sequence: CAISEGVSTDTQYF. The CDR3 DNA is TGTGCCATCAGTGAAGGGGTCTCCACAGATACGCAGTATTTT.

This clonotype occurred a few times. The CDR3 sequence: CASSLFQGPGNTIYF. As DNA, the CDR3 is TGTGCCAGCAGTTTGTTCCAGGGACCTGGAAACACCATATATTTT. The chain joins TRBV27 to TRBJ1-3, with D perhaps matching TRBD1 (5 bases). CDR1 is MNHEY and CDR2 is SMNVEV in the germline V gene (reference sequence). Trimming pared 3 bases from V and 2 bases from J, leaving 11 bases between. The CDR3 consists of 15 residues.

The chain recombines TRBV7-9 with TRBJ1-4; D might be TRBD1 (5 bases). The germline gives CDR1 SEHNR, CDR2 FQNEAQ (reference sequence). V was pared by 5 bases and J by 5 bases, with 15 bases between. The CDR3 has 15 amino acids. The CDR3 region is CASSLLGGSNEKLFF. DNA for the CDR3: TGTGCCAGCAGCCTTCTCGGGGGGTCAAATGAAAAACTGTTTTTT.

This sequence joins TRBV4-3 and TRBJ2-7; possible D gene TRBD1, 6 bases. Trimming stripped 1 base from V and 5 bases from J, with 15 bases between. The CDR3 covers 15 residues. Germline loops: CDR1 LGHNA, CDR2 YSLEER. CDR3 in DNA: TGCGCCAGCAGCCAAGTTACCAGGGGCGCCAACGAGCAGTACTTC. Translated, it gives CASSQVTRGANEQYF.

This clonotype was counted between two and nine times. The chain carries TRBV5-1 and TRBJ2-5; D remains ambiguous. The CDR3 has 15 residues. Trimming removed 3 bases from V and 5 bases from J, with 17 bases in between. CDR1 SGHRS and CDR2 YFSETQ come from the germline V gene. CDR3 sequence (DNA): TGCGCCAGCAGCTCCAGGTACTACGCCTCGGAGACCCAGTACTTC. Protein: CASSSRYYASETQYF.

This clonotype has a count of ten or more. The rearrangement uses TRBV14 and TRBJ2-3; tentatively, D is TRBD1 (6 bases). This CDR3 contains 13 residues. CDR1 SGHDN and CDR2 FVKESK come from the germline V gene. Between the trimmed V and J ends, which lost 4 bases and 8 bases, there was a span of 13 bases. The chain's CDR3 is CASSLPLGGTQYF. In DNA form, the CDR3 reads TGTGCCAGCAGCCTGCCCCTAGGGGGTACGCAGTATTTT. Filled out from reference TRBV14 and TRBJ2-3, the complete variable domain reads EAGVTQFPSHSVIEKGQTVTLRCDPISGHDNLYWYRRVMGKEIKFLLHFVKESKQDESGMPNNRFLAERTGGTYSTLKVQPAELEDSGVYFCASSLPLGGTQYFGPGTRLTVL.

A few counts support this clonotype. This rearrangement joins TRBV28 to TRBJ2-4; 9 positions agree with TRBD1. Germline trimming cut 6 bases from V and 8 bases from J; bases unmatched to any gene: 11. The length of the CDR3 is 15 residues. Germline CDR1 reads MDHEN; CDR2 reads SYDVKM. Here the CDR3 DNA reads TGTGCCAGCAGCGAGATATGGACAGGGGATGACATTCAGTACTTC. Amino acid sequence: CASSEIWTGDDIQYF.

This clonotype has a handful of counts. This chain joins TRBV7-2 and TRBJ1-1; 11 bases agree with TRBD1. Per germline, CDR1 SGHTA and CDR2 FQGNSA. Trimming at V came to 3 bases and at J to 10 bases, leaving 4 bases not matched to a gene. The CDR3 is 13 amino acids. The CDR3 loop is CASSFRTGGRAFF. The CDR3 DNA reads TGTGCCAGCAGCTTCAGGACAGGGGGCAGAGCTTTCTTT.

This clonotype was counted between two and nine times. The chain recombines TRBV5-1 with TRBJ2-7, with 10 nucleotides matching TRBD2. V shed 4 bases, J shed 3 bases, and the junction held 7 bases outside the gene matches. This CDR3 spans 15 amino acids. Per germline, CDR1 SGHRS and CDR2 YFSETQ. The CDR3 loop reads CASSRASGSIYEQYF. The CDR3, as DNA: TGCGCCAGCAGCCGCGCTAGCGGGAGTATCTACGAGCAGTACTTC.

The sample holds many counts of this clonotype. The chain uses TRBV29-1 and TRBJ2-7; the match to TRBD1 covers 9 bases. Germline loops: CDR1 SQVTM, CDR2 ANQGSEA. The CDR3 loop spans 12 amino acids. The junction had 2 bases not matched to a gene; V was cut back by 7 bases and J by 1 base. CDR3 amino acids: CSAGQGSYEQYF. CDR3 nucleotides: TGCAGCGCTGGACAGGGGTCCTACGAGCAGTACTTC.

Only a few counts were recorded for this clonotype. The rearrangement links TRBV6-5 to TRBJ2-5; TRBD1 aligns across 7 bases. The J call may be wrong; the DNA end is better matched by TRBJ2-7. There are 14 residues in the CDR3. Germline V CDR1 and CDR2: MNHEY, SVGAGI. The CDR3 DNA sequence: TGTGCCAGCAGCGCCCTGACAGGGCCCTACGAGCAGTACTTC. Its translation: CASSALTGPYEQYF.

V is TRBV29-1 and J is TRBJ1-2, with 7 bases that match TRBD1. CDR3 length: 13 amino acids. The V gene end was trimmed by 6 bases and the J gene end by 3 bases; junction bases not matched to a gene: 7. From germline, CDR1 is SQVTM and CDR2 ANQGSEA. CDR3 bases: TGCAGCGTCTCACAGGGGACGGACTATGGCTACACCTTC. It encodes CSVSQGTDYGYTF.

This chain joins TRBV20-1 and TRBJ1-1; TRBD1 agrees at 9 bases. The CDR3 contains 13 residues. Germline CDR1 DFQATT, CDR2 SNEGSKA (reference sequence). Unmatched junction bases numbered 5, after V lost 3 bases and J lost 6 bases. The CDR3 nucleotides read TGCAGTGCTAGGGGGGGACAGGGATCTGAAGCTTTCTTT. This gives the protein CSARGGQGSEAFF.